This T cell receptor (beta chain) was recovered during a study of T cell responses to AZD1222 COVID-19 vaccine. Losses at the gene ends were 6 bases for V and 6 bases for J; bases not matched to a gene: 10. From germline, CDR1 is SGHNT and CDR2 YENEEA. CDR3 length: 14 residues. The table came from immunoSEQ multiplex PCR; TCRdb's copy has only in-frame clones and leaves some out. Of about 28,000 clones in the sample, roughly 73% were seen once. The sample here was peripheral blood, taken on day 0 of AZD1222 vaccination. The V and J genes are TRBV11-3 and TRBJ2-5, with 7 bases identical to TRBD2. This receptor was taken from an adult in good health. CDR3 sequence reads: CASSQTGTTKTQYF. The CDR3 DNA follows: TGTGCCAGCAGTCAGACCGGGACTACGAAGACCCAGTACTTC.